The 20 T cell receptor beta chains below all came from one sample that was sequenced in a study of T-cell memory formation after mild COVID-19. MiXCR, run by TCRdb on the 5' RACE reads, gives a single entry per CDR3 protein. This table holds about 350,000 distinct CDR3 sequences, roughly 13% found once. The source material was PBMCs or a T cell subset sorted from them (not recorded which). The origin of the receptors is a young man who had mild COVID-19 (a few samples of this study predate the infection). Cell type and time point are not known.

The CDR3 DNA sequence: TGTGCCAGCAGACGGGACAGGACCTACGAGCAGTACGTC. Encoded protein: CASRRDRTYEQYV. The chain combines TRBV28 with TRBJ2-7; 8 bases are a match to TRBD1. This CDR3 is built from 13 residues. Trimming took 6 bases from V and 2 from J; bases not matched to a gene: 3. Germline CDR1 is MDHEN and CDR2 is SYDVKM.

This clonotype was seen a few times. The chain has TRBV9 and TRBJ2-1; D is undetermined. The ends were cut back, 4 bases at V and 0 bases at J, with 17 bases in the middle. In germline, CDR1 is SGDLS, CDR2 YYNGEE. CDR3 length: 17 residues. DNA of the CDR3: TGTGCCAGCAGCTCCTCCCTTACCCAGGTCTCCTACAATGAGCAGTTCTTC. Protein: CASSSSLTQVSYNEQFF.

V and J are TRBV15 and TRBJ1-5; TRBD1 is a possible D gene (6 bases). The CDR3 covers 14 residues. V was pared by 0 bases and J by 6 bases, with 9 bases between. Per germline, CDR1 LNHNV and CDR2 YYDKDF (reference sequence). CDR3 in amino acids: CATSRDRGSQPQHF. The CDR3 region has the DNA TGTGCCACCAGCAGAGACAGGGGAAGTCAGCCCCAGCATTTT.

This clonotype was detected only a few times. This chain uses TRBV5-1 with TRBJ1-3, with 7 nucleotides matching TRBD1. Germline loops: CDR1 SGHRS, CDR2 YFSETQ. This CDR3 is 15 amino acids long. V dropped 4 bases and J dropped 1; count of bases not matched to a gene: 5. DNA for the CDR3: TGCGCCAGCAGCGTCCCACAGGGGTCTGGAAACACCATATATTTT. It yields the protein CASSVPQGSGNTIYF.

The gene calls are TRBV2 and TRBJ1-2; 7 bases match TRBD1. The CDR3 totals 14 residues. Germline lookup yields CDR1 SNHLY and CDR2 FYNNEI. The CDR3, as DNA: TGTGCTCCAGACAGGGCGGCGGCTAACTATGGCTACACCTTC. As protein: CAPDRAAANYGYTF.

The chain links TRBV4-1 to TRBJ1-5; D is unclear. The CDR3 loop spans 13 amino acids. Germline V gives CDR1 MGHRA, CDR2 YSYEKL. Trimming took 1 base from V and 6 from J, leaving 7 bases between them. CDR3 nucleotide sequence: TGCGCCAGCAGCCAAGTGGGAGTTCAGCCCCAGCATTTT. This gives the protein CASSQVGVQPQHF.

This clonotype appeared a few times. J is TRBJ2-5 and V is TRBV5-1; D possibly corresponds to TRBD1 (6 bases). The CDR3 totals 15 residues. The germline V and J ends were trimmed by 0 bases and 1 base, with 10 bases remaining between them. Germline V gene lookup returns CDR1 SGHRS and CDR2 YFSETQ. As DNA, the CDR3 is TGCGCCAGCAGCTTGGGGACAGTTGGCCAAGAGACCCAGTACTTC. Translated: CASSLGTVGQETQYF.

This rearrangement joins TRBV7-6 to TRBJ2-3, with TRBD2 matching 8 bases. Germline V gene data show CDR1 as SGHVS and CDR2 as FNYEAQ. V lost 8 bases, J lost 0 bases, and 10 bases stayed unmatched. This CDR3 is 16 amino acids long. For the CDR3, the DNA is TGTGCCAGCCAAAGAAAAAGCGGGGGCAGCACAGATACGCAGTATTTT. Translation: CASQRKSGGSTDTQYF.

This clonotype was counted between two and nine times. This sequence joins TRBV6-5 and TRBJ1-2, with 9 positions matching TRBD1. The germline V gene has CDR1 MNHEY and CDR2 SVGAGI. The J segment lost 6 bases and the V segment lost 6 bases, leaving 5 bases of the junction unmatched. The CDR3 extends over 13 amino acids. The CDR3 reads CASRPTGGHGYTF. CDR3 nucleotides: TGTGCCAGCAGGCCTACAGGGGGCCATGGCTACACCTTC.

The genes are TRBV27 and TRBJ1-5, with 8 nucleotides matching TRBD1. The CDR3 consists of 15 residues. Trimming cost V 8 bases and J 1 base; bases outside gene matches: 7. Germline V gene lookup returns CDR1 MNHEY and CDR2 SMNVEV (reference sequence). The CDR3 sequence: CASSRAGGSNQPQHF. CDR3 in DNA: TGTGCCAGCTCCAGGGCAGGGGGCAGCAATCAGCCCCAGCATTTT.

The J gene is TRBJ1-2, the V gene TRBV5-1; D might be TRBD1 (5 bases). CDR3 size: 13 residues. Trimming stripped 4 bases from V and 7 bases from J, with 14 bases between. The germline V gene has CDR1 SGHRS and CDR2 YFSETQ. CDR3 region: CASSPGGGTGYTF. CDR3 nucleotides: TGCGCCAGCAGCCCTGGCGGGGGAACTGGCTACACCTTC.

In its sample, this clonotype was seen a few times. The genes are TRBV6-6 and TRBJ2-3; a possible D gene is TRBD2 (5 bases). Trimming removed 2 bases at V and 0 bases at J, with 9 bases between. The CDR3 extends over 15 amino acids. Germline-derived CDR1 and CDR2 are MNHNY and SVGAGI (reference sequence). The CDR3 is CASSYEGLSTDTQYF. CDR3 coding DNA: TGTGCCAGCAGTTACGAAGGACTTAGCACAGATACGCAGTATTTT.

This clonotype occurred once. The CDR3 is CASSAGGQGAYYGYTF. CDR3 DNA sequence: TGCGCCAGCAGCGCGGGGGGGCAGGGCGCGTACTATGGCTACACCTTC. This rearrangement joins TRBV5-1 to TRBJ1-2, with D tentatively TRBD1 (6 bases). CDR3 length equals 16 residues. Germline assignment: CDR1 SGHRS and CDR2 YFSETQ. V was trimmed by 4 bases and J by 3 bases, leaving 19 bases between them.

This clonotype occurred many times. The chain employs TRBV7-2 and TRBJ2-1; D not certain. Germline lookup yields CDR1 SGHTA and CDR2 FQGNSA. The CDR3 spans 16 residues. The V and J ends lost 5 bases and 2 bases respectively, with 16 bases between them. CDR3 region: CASSPRAAVTYNEQFF. DNA for the CDR3: TGTGCCAGCAGCCCCCGGGCGGCGGTAACCTACAATGAGCAGTTCTTC.

A few counts support this clonotype. CDR3 region: CSASGAEEQFF. Written as DNA, the CDR3 is TGCAGTGCTAGCGGTGCAGAAGAGCAGTTCTTC. The chain recombines TRBV20-1 with TRBJ2-1; D unresolved. V lost 3 bases and J 10 bases, leaving 10 bases between the germline ends. The CDR3 is 11 residues long. Germline V gene lookup returns CDR1 DFQATT and CDR2 SNEGSKA (reference sequence).

The J gene is TRBJ2-1, the V gene TRBV5-6; 10 bases are shared with TRBD1. Trimming took 4 bases from V and 8 from J; bases not matched to a gene: 9. Germline V gene data show CDR1 as SGHDT and CDR2 as YYEEEE. The CDR3 is 15 amino acids. This CDR3 reads CASSLRDRGADEQFF. Here the CDR3 DNA reads TGTGCCAGCAGCCTACGGGACAGGGGTGCGGATGAGCAGTTCTTC.

The chain joins TRBV27 to TRBJ2-7, with D uncertain. The CDR3 covers 14 residues. Germline lookup yields CDR1 MNHEY and CDR2 SMNVEV (reference sequence). Trimming took 5 bases from V and 6 from J, leaving 17 bases between them. The CDR3 DNA follows: TGTGCCAGCAGTCCAAGGACGGTTTATAGCGAGCAGTACTTC. Encoded protein: CASSPRTVYSEQYF.

This clonotype was observed a few times. This chain uses TRBV12-3 or TRBV12-4 with TRBJ2-2; 8 nucleotides agree with TRBD2. The junction had 8 bases not matched to a gene; V was cut back by 5 bases and J by 6 bases. This CDR3 is built from 15 residues. CDR3 sequence: CASSPPSGGPGELFF. The CDR3 DNA is TGTGCCAGCAGTCCCCCCAGCGGGGGACCCGGGGAGCTGTTTTTT.

There are a few counts of this clonotype. The genes are TRBV12-3 or TRBV12-4 and TRBJ1-1; TRBD1 aligns across 8 bases. J gave up 4 bases and V 6 bases, and 7 bases lay outside the gene matches. CDR3 size: 14 residues. The CDR3 sequence is CASRDRGDGTEAFF. The CDR3 DNA reads as TGTGCCAGCAGAGACAGGGGAGACGGCACTGAAGCTTTCTTT.

This chain uses TRBV19 with TRBJ1-2; D not certain. Trimming cost V 3 bases and J 4 bases, with 12 bases left between them. Per the germline V gene, CDR1 is LNHDA and CDR2 is SQIVND (reference sequence). The CDR3 spans 14 residues. This chain's CDR3 is CASSINSAIYGYTF. CDR3 sequence (DNA): TGTGCCAGTAGTATTAATTCGGCGATCTATGGCTACACCTTC.